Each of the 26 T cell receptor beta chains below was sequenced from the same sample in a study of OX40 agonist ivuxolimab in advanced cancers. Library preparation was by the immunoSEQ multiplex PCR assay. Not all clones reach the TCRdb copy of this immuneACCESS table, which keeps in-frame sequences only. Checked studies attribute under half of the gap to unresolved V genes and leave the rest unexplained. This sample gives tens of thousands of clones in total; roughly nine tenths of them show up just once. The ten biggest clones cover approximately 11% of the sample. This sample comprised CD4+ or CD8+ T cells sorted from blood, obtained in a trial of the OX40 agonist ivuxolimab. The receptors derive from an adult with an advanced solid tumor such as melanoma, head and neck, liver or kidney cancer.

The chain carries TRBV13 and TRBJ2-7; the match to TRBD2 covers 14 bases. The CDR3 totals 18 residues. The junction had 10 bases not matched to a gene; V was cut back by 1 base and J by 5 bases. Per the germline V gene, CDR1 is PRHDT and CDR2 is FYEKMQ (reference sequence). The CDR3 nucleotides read TGTGCCAGCAGCTTAGTCGGACTAGCGGGGGGCCCTCACCACGAGCAGTACTTC. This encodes CASSLVGLAGGPHHEQYF.

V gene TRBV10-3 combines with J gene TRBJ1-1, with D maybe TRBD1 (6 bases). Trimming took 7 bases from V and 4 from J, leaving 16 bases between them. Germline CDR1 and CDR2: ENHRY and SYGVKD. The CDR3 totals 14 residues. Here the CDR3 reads CAINPTGPGTEAFF. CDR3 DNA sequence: TGTGCCATCAACCCGACAGGTCCGGGCACTGAAGCTTTCTTT.

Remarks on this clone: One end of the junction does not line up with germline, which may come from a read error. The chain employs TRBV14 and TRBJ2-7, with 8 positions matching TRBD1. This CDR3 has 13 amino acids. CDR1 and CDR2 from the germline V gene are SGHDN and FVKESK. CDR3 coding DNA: TGTGCCAGCAGCCAAGATTTACAGGGGGAGCCGTACTTC. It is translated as CASSQDLQGEPYF.

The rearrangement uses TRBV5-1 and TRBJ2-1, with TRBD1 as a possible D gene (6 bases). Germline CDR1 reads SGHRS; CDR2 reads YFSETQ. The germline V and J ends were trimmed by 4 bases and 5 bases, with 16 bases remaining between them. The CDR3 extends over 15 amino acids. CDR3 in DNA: TGCGCCAGCAGCCCCGGACAGCCTGGGAACAATGAGCAGTTCTTC. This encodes CASSPGQPGNNEQFF.

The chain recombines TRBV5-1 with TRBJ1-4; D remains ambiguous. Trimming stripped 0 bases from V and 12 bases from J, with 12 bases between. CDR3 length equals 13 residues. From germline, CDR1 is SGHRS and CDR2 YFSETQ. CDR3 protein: CASSLGPGRELFF. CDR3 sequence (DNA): TGCGCCAGCAGCTTGGGGCCCGGGAGGGAACTGTTTTTT.

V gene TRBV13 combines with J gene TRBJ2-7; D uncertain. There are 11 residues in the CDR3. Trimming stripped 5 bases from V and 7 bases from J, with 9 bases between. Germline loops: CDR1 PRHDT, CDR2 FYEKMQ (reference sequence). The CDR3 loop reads CASSNLGEQYF. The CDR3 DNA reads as TGTGCCAGCAGCAACTTAGGGGAGCAGTACTTC. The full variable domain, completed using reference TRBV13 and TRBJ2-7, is AAGVIQSPRHLIKEKRETATLKCYPIPRHDTVYWYQQGPGQDPQFLISFYEKMQSDKGSIPDRFSAQQFSDYHSELNMSSLELGDSALYFCASSNLGEQYFGPGTRLTVT.

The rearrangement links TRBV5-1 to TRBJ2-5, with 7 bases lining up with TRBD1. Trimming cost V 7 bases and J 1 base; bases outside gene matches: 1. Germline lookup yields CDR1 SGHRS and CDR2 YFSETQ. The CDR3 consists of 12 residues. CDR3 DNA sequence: TGCGCCAGCGGACAGGTCCAAGAGACCCAGTACTTC. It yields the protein CASGQVQETQYF.

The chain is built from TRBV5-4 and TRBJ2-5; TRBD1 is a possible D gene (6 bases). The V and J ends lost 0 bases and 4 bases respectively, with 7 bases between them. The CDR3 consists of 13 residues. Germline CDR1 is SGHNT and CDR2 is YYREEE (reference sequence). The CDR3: CASSLDRAETQYF. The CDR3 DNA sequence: TGTGCCAGCAGCTTGGACAGGGCAGAGACCCAGTACTTC.

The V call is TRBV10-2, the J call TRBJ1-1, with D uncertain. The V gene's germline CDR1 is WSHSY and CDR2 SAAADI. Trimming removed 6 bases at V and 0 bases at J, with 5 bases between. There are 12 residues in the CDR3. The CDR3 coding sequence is TGCGCCAGCAGCATGTTGAACACTGAAGCTTTCTTT. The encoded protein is CASSMLNTEAFF.

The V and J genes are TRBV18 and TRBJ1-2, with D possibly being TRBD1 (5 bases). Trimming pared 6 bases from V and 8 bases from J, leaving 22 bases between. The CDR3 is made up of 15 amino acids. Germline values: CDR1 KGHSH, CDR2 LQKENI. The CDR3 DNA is TGTGCCAGCTCCCCGACAACGGGGCTTGGAGACGGCTACACCTTC. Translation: CASSPTTGLGDGYTF.

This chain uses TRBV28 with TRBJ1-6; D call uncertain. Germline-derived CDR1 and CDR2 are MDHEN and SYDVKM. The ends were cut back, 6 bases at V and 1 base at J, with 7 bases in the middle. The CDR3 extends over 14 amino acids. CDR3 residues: CASREGSYNSPLHF. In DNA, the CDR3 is TGTGCCAGCAGGGAAGGGTCCTATAATTCACCCCTCCACTTT. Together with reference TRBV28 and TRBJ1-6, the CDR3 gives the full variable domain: DVKVTQSSRYLVKRTGEKVFLECVQDMDHENMFWYRQDPGLGLRLIYFSYDVKMKEKGDIPEGYSVSREKKERFSLILESASTNQTSMYLCASREGSYNSPLHFGNGTRLTVT.

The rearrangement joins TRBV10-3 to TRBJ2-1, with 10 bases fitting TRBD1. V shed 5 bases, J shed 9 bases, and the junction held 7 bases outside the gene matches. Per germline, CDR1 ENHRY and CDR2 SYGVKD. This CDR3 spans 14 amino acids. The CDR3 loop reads CAISTGTGEGEQFF. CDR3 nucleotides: TGTGCCATCAGTACCGGGACAGGGGAAGGTGAGCAGTTCTTC.

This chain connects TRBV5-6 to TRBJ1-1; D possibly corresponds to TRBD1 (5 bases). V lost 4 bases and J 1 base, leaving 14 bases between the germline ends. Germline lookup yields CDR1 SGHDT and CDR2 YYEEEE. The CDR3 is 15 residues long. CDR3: CASSGAGSSNTEAFF. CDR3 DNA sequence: TGTGCCAGCAGCGGGGCGGGGTCTTCGAACACTGAAGCTTTCTTT.

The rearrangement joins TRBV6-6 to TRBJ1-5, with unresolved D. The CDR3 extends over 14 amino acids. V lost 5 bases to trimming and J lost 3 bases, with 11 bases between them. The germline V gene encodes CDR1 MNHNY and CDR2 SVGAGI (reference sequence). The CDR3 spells CASSAPGFNQPQHF. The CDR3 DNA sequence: TGTGCCAGCAGTGCACCGGGGTTCAATCAGCCCCAGCATTTT.

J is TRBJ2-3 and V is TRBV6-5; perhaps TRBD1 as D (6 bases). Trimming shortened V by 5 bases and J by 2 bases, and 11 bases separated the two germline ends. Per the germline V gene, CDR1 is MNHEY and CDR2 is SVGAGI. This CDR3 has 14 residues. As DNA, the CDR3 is TGTGCCAGCAGTCGGACAGATTTCACAGATACGCAGTATTTT. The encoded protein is CASSRTDFTDTQYF.

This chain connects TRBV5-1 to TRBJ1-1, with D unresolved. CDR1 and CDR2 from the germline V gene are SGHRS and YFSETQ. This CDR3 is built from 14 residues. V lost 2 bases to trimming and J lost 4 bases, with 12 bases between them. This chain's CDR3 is CASSLVPGSTEAFF. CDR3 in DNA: TGCGCCAGCAGCTTAGTCCCCGGGAGCACTGAAGCTTTCTTT.

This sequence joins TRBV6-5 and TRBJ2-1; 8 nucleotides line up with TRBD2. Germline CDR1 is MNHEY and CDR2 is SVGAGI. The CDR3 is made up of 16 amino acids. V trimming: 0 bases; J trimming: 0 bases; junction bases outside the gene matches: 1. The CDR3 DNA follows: TGTGCCAGCAGTTACTCACGGGGGGGCTCCTACAATGAGCAGTTCTTC. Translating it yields CASSYSRGGSYNEQFF.

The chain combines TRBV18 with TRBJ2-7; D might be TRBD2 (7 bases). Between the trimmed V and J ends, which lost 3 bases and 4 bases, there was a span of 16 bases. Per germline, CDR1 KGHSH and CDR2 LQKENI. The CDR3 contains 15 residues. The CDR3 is CASSPFGGLGYEQYF. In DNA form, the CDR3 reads TGTGCCAGCTCACCTTTCGGGGGGCTAGGGTACGAGCAGTACTTC.

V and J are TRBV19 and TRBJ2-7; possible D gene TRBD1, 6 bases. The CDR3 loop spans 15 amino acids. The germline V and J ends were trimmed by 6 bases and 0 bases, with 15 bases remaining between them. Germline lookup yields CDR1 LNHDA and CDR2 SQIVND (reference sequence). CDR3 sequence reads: CASRPRGDGSYEQYF. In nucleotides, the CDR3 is TGTGCCAGTAGACCCAGGGGCGACGGCTCCTACGAGCAGTACTTC. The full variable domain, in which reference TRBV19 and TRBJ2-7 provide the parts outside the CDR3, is DGGITQSPKYLFRKEGQNVTLSCEQNLNHDAMYWYRQDPGQGLRLIYYSQIVNDFQKGDIAEGYSVSREKKESFPLTVTSAQKNPTAFYLCASRPRGDGSYEQYFGPGTRLTVT.

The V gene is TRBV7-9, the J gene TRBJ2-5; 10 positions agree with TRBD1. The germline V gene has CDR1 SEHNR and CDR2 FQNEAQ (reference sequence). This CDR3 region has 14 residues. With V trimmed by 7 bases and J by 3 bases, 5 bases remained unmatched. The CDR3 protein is CASNSGTGEETQYF. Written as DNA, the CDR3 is TGTGCCAGCAACTCCGGGACAGGGGAAGAGACCCAGTACTTC.

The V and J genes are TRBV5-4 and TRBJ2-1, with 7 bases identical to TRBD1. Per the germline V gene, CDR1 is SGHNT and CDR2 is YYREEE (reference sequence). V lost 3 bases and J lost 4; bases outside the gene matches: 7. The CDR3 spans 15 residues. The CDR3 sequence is CASSSGTALYNEQFF. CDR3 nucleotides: TGTGCCAGCAGCTCGGGGACAGCTCTTTACAATGAGCAGTTCTTC.

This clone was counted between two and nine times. The CDR3 bases are TGCGCCAGCAGCCAAGATCGGGGCCCAGGCGAGCAGTACTTC. It specifies CASSQDRGPGEQYF. The chain employs TRBV4-3 and TRBJ2-7, with D perhaps TRBD1 or TRBD2 (5 bases each). CDR3 length: 14 amino acids. V was pared by 0 bases and J by 6 bases, with 12 bases between. Looked up from germline, CDR1 is LGHNA and CDR2 is YSLEER.

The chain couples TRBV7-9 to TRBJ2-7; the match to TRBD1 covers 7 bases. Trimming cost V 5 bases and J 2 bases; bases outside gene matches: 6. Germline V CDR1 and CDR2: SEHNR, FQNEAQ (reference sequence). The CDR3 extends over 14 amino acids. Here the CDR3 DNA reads TGTGCCAGCAGCCCGTGGGACAGACCCTACGAGCAGTACTTC. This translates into CASSPWDRPYEQYF.

The CDR3 region is CASFSGQPNTGELFF. The CDR3, as DNA: TGCGCCAGCTTCTCGGGACAGCCGAACACCGGGGAGCTGTTTTTT. This chain uses TRBV5-1 with TRBJ2-2; TRBD1 agrees at 7 bases. Trimming at V came to 7 bases and at J to 0 bases, leaving 6 bases not matched to a gene. CDR3 length equals 15 residues. In germline, CDR1 is SGHRS, CDR2 YFSETQ.

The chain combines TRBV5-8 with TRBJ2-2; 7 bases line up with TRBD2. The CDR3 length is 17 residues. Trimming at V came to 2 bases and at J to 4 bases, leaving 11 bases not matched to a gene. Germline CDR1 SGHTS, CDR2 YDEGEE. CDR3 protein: CASSFPSGPYLTGELFF. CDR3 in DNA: TGTGCCAGCAGCTTCCCTAGCGGACCCTACCTCACCGGGGAGCTGTTTTTT.

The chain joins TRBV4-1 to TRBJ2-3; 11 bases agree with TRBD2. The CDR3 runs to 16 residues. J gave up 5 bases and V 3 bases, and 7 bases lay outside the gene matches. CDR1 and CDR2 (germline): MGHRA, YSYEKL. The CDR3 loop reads CASSQDSGGAVDTQYF. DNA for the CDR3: TGCGCCAGCAGCCAGGATAGCGGGGGGGCCGTAGATACGCAGTATTTT.